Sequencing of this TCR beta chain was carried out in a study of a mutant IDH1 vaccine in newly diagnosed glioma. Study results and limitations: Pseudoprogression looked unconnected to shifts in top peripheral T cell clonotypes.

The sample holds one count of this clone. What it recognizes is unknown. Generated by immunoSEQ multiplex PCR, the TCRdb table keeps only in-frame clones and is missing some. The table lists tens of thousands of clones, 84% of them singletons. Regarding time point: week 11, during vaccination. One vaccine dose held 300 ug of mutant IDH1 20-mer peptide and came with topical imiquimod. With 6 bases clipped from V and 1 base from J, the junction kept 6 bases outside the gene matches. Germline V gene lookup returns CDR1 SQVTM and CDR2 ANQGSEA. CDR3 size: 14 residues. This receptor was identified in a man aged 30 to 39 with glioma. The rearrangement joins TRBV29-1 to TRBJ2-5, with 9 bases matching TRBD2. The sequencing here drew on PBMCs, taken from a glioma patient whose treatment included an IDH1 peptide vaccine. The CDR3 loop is CSVGAGGPQETQYF. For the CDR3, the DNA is TGCAGCGTCGGAGCGGGAGGCCCCCAAGAGACCCAGTACTTC.